Below are 15 T cell receptor beta chains sequenced from a single sample in a study of neurological immune-mediated disorders (dated by TCRdb to between 2018 and 2020). Preparation of the library involved 5' RACE. The instrument was an Illumina HiSeq 2500. TCRdb reprocessed the public reads (quality trimming at Q25 with fastp, clone calling with MiXCR) and kept in-frame beta chains. Each entry merges the rows of one CDR3 protein and shows their most common DNA and genes. For this sample there are under 70,000 distinct CDR3 sequences; 3% to 4% appear just once. More than 4.5% of the sample lies in the top ten. The sequenced material came from PBMCs. Every receptor here comes from a woman aged 45-59 years with multiple sclerosis.

This clonotype was recorded many times. CDR3 loop: CSAGAPSPLTGTSGSFPIQETQYF. As DNA, the CDR3 is TGCAGTGCCGGAGCGCCCTCTCCGCTTACCGGGACTAGCGGGAGTTTCCCGATCCAAGAGACCCAGTACTTC. The rearrangement joins TRBV20-1 to TRBJ2-5; 14 nucleotides line up with TRBD2. The length of the CDR3 is 24 residues. CDR1 is DFQATT and CDR2 is SNEGSKA in the germline V gene (reference sequence). V trimming: 6 bases; J trimming: 1 base; junction bases outside the gene matches: 31.

This clonotype was recorded at least ten times. The chain joins TRBV29-1 to TRBJ2-1; 8 bases align to TRBD2. CDR3 length equals 12 residues. The V gene end was trimmed by 7 bases and the J gene end by 5 bases; junction bases not matched to a gene: 4. In germline, CDR1 is SQVTM, CDR2 ANQGSEA. CDR3: CSARGGHNEQFF. The CDR3 DNA sequence: TGCAGCGCCCGGGGGGGGCACAATGAGCAGTTCTTC.

Comments on this clonotype: A read error may be the cause here, since a much bigger clone is one base away. The genes are TRBV20-1 and TRBJ2-4; possibly TRBD1 or TRBD2 for D (5 bases each). The CDR3 spans 15 residues. Germline lookup yields CDR1 DFQATT and CDR2 SNEGSKA (reference sequence). CDR3: CSARMGDLAKKIQYF. The CDR3 region has the DNA TGCAGTGCTAGAATGGGGGACCTAGCCAAAAAAATTCAGTACTTC.

This clonotype occurred many times. The chain is built from TRBV12-3 or TRBV12-4 and TRBJ1-3; perhaps TRBD1 as D (6 bases). V was pared by 4 bases and J by 5 bases, with 9 bases between. CDR3 length equals 13 residues. CDR3 DNA: TGTGCCAGCAGTTGGACAGAGAGAAACACCATATATTTT. Residues: CASSWTERNTIYF.

This clonotype was counted at least ten times. The chain couples TRBV5-1 to TRBJ2-1, with D uncertain. Per the germline V gene, CDR1 is SGHRS and CDR2 is YFSETQ. The CDR3 is made up of 14 amino acids. Between the trimmed V and J ends, which lost 3 bases and 8 bases, there was a span of 15 bases. CDR3 loop: CASSSLGQLHEQFF. In DNA form, the CDR3 reads TGCGCCAGCAGCTCCCTTGGGCAGCTTCATGAGCAGTTCTTC.

This clonotype has ten or more counts. This rearrangement joins TRBV11-2 to TRBJ2-5, with D unresolved. The V gene lost 4 bases and the J gene lost 1 base, with 16 bases spanning the gap. The germline CDR1 and CDR2 sequences are SGHAT and FQNNGV. The CDR3 totals 16 residues. CDR3 amino acids: CASSSPSARTQETQYF. The CDR3 region has the DNA TGTGCCAGCAGCTCCCCTTCGGCCAGGACCCAAGAGACCCAGTACTTC.

The V call is TRBV10-3, the J call TRBJ1-1, with D tentatively TRBD1 (6 bases). Germline-derived CDR1 and CDR2 are ENHRY and SYGVKD. Deletions cut 4 bases from V and 5 bases from J, with 20 bases between. The CDR3 covers 16 residues. This CDR3 is CAISAGGQSMITEAFF. The CDR3 region has the DNA TGTGCCATCAGTGCAGGAGGACAGTCGATGATTACTGAAGCTTTCTTT.

This clonotype was seen at least ten times. As DNA, the CDR3 is TGCGCCAGCAGCGTGGGATGGGGGAGCCAAGAGACCCAGTACTTC. It codes for CASSVGWGSQETQYF. This chain joins TRBV5-1 and TRBJ2-5; D is possibly TRBD1 or TRBD2 (5 bases each). The length of the CDR3 is 15 residues. Germline CDR1 is SGHRS and CDR2 is YFSETQ. The V end lost 4 bases, the J end lost 1 base, and 14 bases lay between the germline ends.

Ten or more counts support this clonotype. This chain links TRBV6-6 with TRBJ2-5; D unclear. This CDR3 contains 12 residues. V was trimmed by 2 bases and J by 1 base, leaving 2 bases between them. Germline lookup yields CDR1 MNHNY and CDR2 SVGAGI (reference sequence). The CDR3 region is CASSYGQETQYF. For the CDR3, the DNA is TGTGCCAGCAGTTACGGCCAAGAGACCCAGTACTTC.

This clonotype was recorded many times. The chain combines TRBV20-1 with TRBJ2-1; 8 positions agree with TRBD2. The CDR3 is 14 residues long. Germline V gives CDR1 DFQATT, CDR2 SNEGSKA (reference sequence). The ends lost 6 bases at V and 6 bases at J; junction bases unmatched: 10. The CDR3 loop reads CSAPAGGASNEQFF. CDR3 nucleotide sequence: TGCAGTGCCCCCGCCGGGGGGGCCAGCAATGAGCAGTTCTTC.

The table lists this clonotype with many counts. V and J are TRBV20-1 and TRBJ2-4, with 7 bases fitting TRBD2. The CDR3 consists of 14 residues. V shed 6 bases and J 1 base; nucleotides not matched to a gene: 6. Germline V gene lookup returns CDR1 DFQATT and CDR2 SNEGSKA (reference sequence). The CDR3 loop is CSAWDYRAKNIQYF. DNA of the CDR3: TGCAGTGCCTGGGACTACCGGGCCAAAAACATTCAGTACTTC.

This clonotype was picked up a small number of times. The chain uses TRBV18 and TRBJ1-2; D call uncertain. Germline-derived CDR1 and CDR2 are KGHSH and LQKENI. The V end was cut by 2 bases, the J end by 5 bases, with 15 bases between. CDR3 length: 15 amino acids. The DNA for the CDR3 is TGTGCCAGCTCACCATTACGGGGAGTAGATTATGGCTACACCTTC. This codes for CASSPLRGVDYGYTF.

Details on this clonotype: This may be a read error: a much more frequent sequence differs by one nucleotide. V is TRBV20-1 and J is TRBJ2-5; 10 nucleotides match TRBD1. The CDR3 has 14 residues. Germline V gene sequence: CDR1 DFQATT, CDR2 SNEGSKA (reference sequence). CDR3 sequence (DNA): TGCAGTGCCCCGGACAGGGGGTCTCGGGAGACCAAGTACTTC. Translation gives CSAPDRGSRETKYF.

There are many counts of this clonotype. The V gene is TRBV5-1, the J gene TRBJ2-2, with 8 bases fitting TRBD2. There are 19 residues in the CDR3. The germline V gene encodes CDR1 SGHRS and CDR2 YFSETQ. V shed 6 bases and J 0 bases; nucleotides not matched to a gene: 16. CDR3 sequence reads: CASTLHVSGIGANTGELFF. The CDR3 coding sequence is TGCGCCAGCACCCTGCACGTTAGCGGGATAGGGGCGAACACCGGGGAGCTGTTTTTT.

This clonotype was detected ten times or more. The chain recombines TRBV29-1 with TRBJ2-7; D is perhaps TRBD2 (5 bases). This CDR3 contains 12 residues. V was cut by 6 bases and J by 2 bases, with 11 bases left in between. Per germline, CDR1 SQVTM and CDR2 ANQGSEA. Here the CDR3 reads CSVGGTPYEQYF. The DNA for the CDR3 is TGCAGCGTCGGAGGAACTCCCTACGAGCAGTACTTC.